In this sample, the clone carrying this T cell receptor beta chain turned up many times. Its antigen is not identified. The CDR3 contains 14 residues. In germline, CDR1 is SGHAT, CDR2 FQNNGV. Unmatched junction bases numbered 7, after V lost 5 bases and J lost 4 bases. The data derive from a study of T cells after yellow fever vaccination. Via MiXCR, TCRdb re-called the 5' RACE reads, giving one row per CDR3 protein. The profile covers around 310,000 distinct CDR3 sequences, with 8.7% appearing a single time and over 15% taken by the ten largest. Overall study findings and caveats: Subsequent to the booster, the majority of primary-vaccination clones reappeared (approximately 95% CD4, 70% to 90% CD8).

The starting material was PBMCs, obtained on the day of the first yellow fever vaccination. The chain recombines TRBV11-2 with TRBJ2-5; 7 bases are a match to TRBD1. This receptor was identified in a man younger than 30 who received the YFV17D yellow fever vaccine. In nucleotides, the CDR3 is TGTGCCAGCAGCCCAACAGGGGTAGGAGAGACCCAGTACTTC. This gives the protein CASSPTGVGETQYF.